This TCR beta chain stems from a study of T cells in Graves' hyperthyroidism and ophthalmopathy. Study-wide results and caveats: Blood also showed most of the thyroid clonotypes that were expanded above 0.001.

Researchers barred patients who had uncontrolled infection, other autoimmune disease, pregnancy or lactation. Clinical symptoms, serum thyroxine, TRAb, thyroid ultrasound and orbital computed tomography informed diagnoses. Looked up from germline, CDR1 is ENHRY and CDR2 is SYGVKD. V shed 6 bases, J shed 4 bases, and the junction held 8 bases outside the gene matches. The CDR3 totals 14 residues. TCR beta CDR3 regions were amplified from RNA. The TCR CDR3 first-round RT-PCR relied on the HTBI primer set. TCRdb processed the multiplex PCR reads anew with MiXCR; each CDR3 protein has one entry. This sample has about 700,000 distinct CDR3 sequences, with 45% found just once. About this clonotype itself: Its specificity is unknown. This may be a read error: a much more frequent sequence differs by one nucleotide.

The origin of this receptor is an adult man with Graves' disease, either hyperthyroidism or ophthalmopathy (not recorded which). The genes are TRBV10-3 and TRBJ1-2, with 7 bases lining up with TRBD1. Source material: peripheral blood or thyroid tissue (not recorded which). The DNA for the CDR3 is TGTGCCATCAGAGCCCGGGACAGTCCCTATGGCTACACCTTC. It codes for CAIRARDSPYGYTF.